These T cell receptor beta chains were read from a single sample in a study of beta chain features in type 1 diabetes. Here immunoSEQ multiplex PCR was the method, and the copy in TCRdb shows in-frame clones only, minus some. Here the sample spans over 650,000 clones, roughly an eighth being singletons. Specimen: naive CD4+ T cells from blood. All receptors come from a man aged 18 to 29 with type 1 diabetes. Each CDR3 is given with its conserved first and last residue. D genes are given only for firm matches. Not all rows give a size; the values are once, few, many and, for expanded clones, a class.

TRBJ1-2,-,TRBV7-2,few,CASSLLLGEGYTF,TGTGCCAGCAGCTTACTTTTAGGAGAGGGCTACACCTTC
TRBJ1-1,-,TRBV29-1,-,CSVEGTARNTEAFF,TGCAGCGTTGAGGGGACGGCGAGAAACACTGAAGCTTTCTTT
TRBJ2-5,TRBD2,TRBV14,few,CASSQGRASGETQYF,TGTGCCAGCAGCCAAGGGCGAGCTAGCGGCGAGACCCAGTACTTC
TRBJ2-7,-,TRBV28,-,CASSLHTLGRNGEQYF,TGTGCCAGCAGTCTTCACACCCTGGGACGCAACGGCGAGCAGTACTTC
TRBJ1-4,-,TRBV7-9,few,CASSSWTADNEKLFF,TGTGCCAGCAGCTCCTGGACAGCCGACAATGAAAAACTGTTTTTT
TRBJ1-6,TRBD1,TRBV28,-,CASSRGLLMTGNNSPLHF,TGTGCCAGCAGCCGGGGTCTCCTCATGACAGGGAACAATTCACCCCTCCACTTT
TRBJ2-1,TRBD2,TRBV7-2,few,CASSFLASGRGNEQFF,TGTGCCAGCAGTTTCCTCGCCAGCGGGAGAGGCAATGAGCAGTTCTTC
TRBJ2-1,-,TRBV18,-,CASSPPATGAGNEQFF,TGTGCCAGCTCACCACCCGCGACGGGGGCGGGGAATGAGCAGTTCTTC
TRBJ1-3,-,TRBV29-1,few,CSVWSRALNAIYF,TGCAGCGTTTGGTCGAGGGCCCTTAACGCCATATATTTT
TRBJ2-2,-,TRBV6-5,few,CASSYSIDNTGELFF,TGTGCCAGCAGTTACTCGATTGATAACACCGGGGAGCTGTTTTTT
TRBJ1-2,-,TRBV9,few,CASSVGVRDGYTF,TGTGCCAGCAGCGTAGGTGTAAGGGATGGCTACACCTTC
TRBJ1-4,TRBD1,TRBV30,-,CAWRDRAHAYDFEKLFF,TGTGCCTGGAGGGACAGGGCTCACGCCTACGACTTTGAAAAACTGTTTTTT
TRBJ2-1,TRBD2,TRBV6-5,few,CASSFGLANNEQFF,TGTGCCAGCAGTTTCGGACTAGCGAACAATGAGCAGTTCTTC
TRBJ2-1,TRBD2,TRBV9,few,CASSQGTSVVNEQFF,TGTGCCAGCAGCCAGGGGACTAGCGTTGTGAATGAGCAGTTCTTC
TRBJ2-7,-,TRBV7-2,few,CASSLETLEQYF,TGTGCCAGCAGCTTAGAGACCCTCGAGCAGTACTTC
TRBJ2-7,-,TRBV27,few,CASSPLEKWTAVGGHGYF,TGTGCCAGCAGTCCATTAGAGAAATGGACAGCAGTGGGCGGACACGGGTACTTC
TRBJ1-5,TRBD1,TRBV7-2,few,CASRTTGANQPQHF,TGTGCCAGCAGAACGACAGGGGCCAATCAGCCCCAGCATTTT
TRBJ1-2,TRBD1,TRBV4-3,-,CASSHRDSDYGYTF,TGCGCCAGCAGCCACAGGGACAGTGACTATGGCTACACCTTC
TRBJ1-5,-,TRBV10-3,few,CAISAEGQPQHF,TGTGCCATCAGTGCAGAAGGCCAGCCCCAGCATTTT
TRBJ1-2,-,TRBV5-6,few,CASSRDRGYGYTF,TGTGCCAGCAGCCGCGACAGAGGCTATGGCTACACCTTC
TRBJ1-4,-,TRBV4-1,few,CASSQDTLRDKKLFF,TGCGCCAGCAGCCAAGACACCCTCCGGGATAAAAAACTGTTTTTT
TRBJ2-7,TRBD1,TRBV15,few,CATSRDGDSFYEQYF,TGTGCCACCAGCAGAGATGGGGACAGCTTCTACGAGCAGTACTTC
TRBJ2-1,-,TRBV19,few,CASMKDSYNEQFF,TGTGCCAGTATGAAGGACTCCTACAATGAGCAGTTCTTC
TRBJ1-2,-,TRBV21-1,few,CASSSGTGGSGYTF,TGTGCCAGCAGCAGTGGGACAGGGGGTAGCGGCTACACCTTC
TRBJ2-7,-,TRBV7-9,few,CASSVDRGYEQYF,TGTGCCAGCAGCGTCGACAGAGGCTACGAGCAGTACTTC
TRBJ1-5,TRBD1,TRBV19,-,CASSGIRTGIQPQHF,TGTGCCAGTAGTGGGATCCGGACAGGGATTCAGCCCCAGCATTTT
TRBJ2-2,-,TRBV28,-,CASIWGDDTGELFF,TGTGCCAGCATTTGGGGGGATGACACCGGGGAGCTGTTTTTT
TRBJ2-5,-,TRBV11-3,few,CASSLGGVETQYF,TGTGCCAGCAGCTTAGGAGGGGTTGAGACCCAGTACTTC
TRBJ2-7,-,TRBV11-1,few,CASSLRPSGDEQYF,TGTGCCAGCAGCCTAAGGCCCTCAGGGGACGAGCAGTACTTC
TRBJ1-2,TRBD1,TRBV7-2,-,CASTGGGGGYGYTF,TGTGCCAGCACCGGAGGGGGCGGGGGCTATGGCTACACCTTC
TRBJ2-1,-,TRBV19,few,CASSISGVENEQFF,TGTGCCAGTAGTATATCGGGAGTAGAAAATGAGCAGTTCTTC
TRBJ2-1,-,TRBV7-9,few,CASSLRGSSYNEQFF,TGTGCCAGCAGCTTAAGGGGGAGCTCCTACAATGAGCAGTTCTTC
TRBJ1-1,-,TRBV6-5,-,CASSYASGALTEAFF,TGTGCCAGCAGTTACGCTAGCGGGGCACTCACTGAAGCTTTCTTT
TRBJ2-5,-,TRBV7-9,few,CASSPRAQRETQYF,TGTGCCAGCAGCCCCCGGGCCCAGAGGGAGACCCAGTACTTC
TRBJ2-7,TRBD1,TRBV6-1,-,CASRDRDRDSYEQYF,TGTGCCAGCCGAGACCGGGACAGGGACTCCTACGAGCAGTACTTC
TRBJ1-4,-,TRBV2,-,CASRAGNGEKLFF,TGTGCCAGCAGGGCCGGAAACGGCGAAAAACTGTTTTTT
TRBJ1-2,-,TRBV6-5,-,CASSYTLSHNYGYTF,TGTGCCAGCAGTTACACCCTTAGCCACAACTATGGCTACACCTTC